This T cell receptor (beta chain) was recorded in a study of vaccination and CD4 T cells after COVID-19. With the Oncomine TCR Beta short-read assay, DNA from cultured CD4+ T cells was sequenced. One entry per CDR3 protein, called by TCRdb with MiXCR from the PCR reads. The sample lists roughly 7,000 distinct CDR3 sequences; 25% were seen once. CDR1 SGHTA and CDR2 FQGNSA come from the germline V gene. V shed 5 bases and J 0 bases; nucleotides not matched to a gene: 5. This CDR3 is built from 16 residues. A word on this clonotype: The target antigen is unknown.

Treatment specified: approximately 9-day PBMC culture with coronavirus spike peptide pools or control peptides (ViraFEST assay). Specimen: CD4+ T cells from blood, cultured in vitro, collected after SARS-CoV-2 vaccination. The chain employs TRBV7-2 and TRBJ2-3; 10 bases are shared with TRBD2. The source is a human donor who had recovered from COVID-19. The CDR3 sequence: CASSDGLAASTDTQYF. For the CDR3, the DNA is TGTGCCAGCAGCGATGGACTAGCGGCAAGCACAGATACGCAGTATTTT.